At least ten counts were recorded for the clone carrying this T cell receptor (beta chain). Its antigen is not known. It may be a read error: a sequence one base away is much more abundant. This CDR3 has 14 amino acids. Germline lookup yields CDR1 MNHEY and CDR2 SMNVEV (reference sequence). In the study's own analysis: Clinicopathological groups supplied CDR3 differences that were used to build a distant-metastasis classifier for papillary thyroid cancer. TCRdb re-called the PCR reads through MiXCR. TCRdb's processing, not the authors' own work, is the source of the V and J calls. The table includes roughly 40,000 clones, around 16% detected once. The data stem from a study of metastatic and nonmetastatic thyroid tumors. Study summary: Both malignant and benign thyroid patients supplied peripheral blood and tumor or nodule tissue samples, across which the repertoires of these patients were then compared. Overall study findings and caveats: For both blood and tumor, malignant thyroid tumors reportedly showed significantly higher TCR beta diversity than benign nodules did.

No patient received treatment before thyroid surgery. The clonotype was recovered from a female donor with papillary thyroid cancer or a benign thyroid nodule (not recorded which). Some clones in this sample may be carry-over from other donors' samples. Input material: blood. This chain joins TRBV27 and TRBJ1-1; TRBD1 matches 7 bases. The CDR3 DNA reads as TGTGCCAGCAGTTTAACAGGGGATGATACTGAAGCTCTCTTT. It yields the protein CASSLTGDDTEALF.